This T cell receptor beta chain was sequenced for a study of CD8+ T cells in alopecia areata. The wider study: Treated individuals took tofacitinib by mouth, 5 to 10 mg twice daily. Study-wide findings and caveats: Many expanded lesional clones stayed in scalp and blood while on tofacitinib.

Reverse transcription of extracted RNA yielded cDNA, which provided the sequencing template. The repertoire was sequenced with immunoSEQ multiplex PCR; TCRdb's copy has only in-frame clones and lacks some. The sample carries around 300,000 clones, roughly 63% recorded once. As to treatment: oral pan-JAK inhibitor, 5-10 mg twice daily. Lesional scalp punch biopsies and peripheral blood were collected from alopecia areata patients. The CDR3 length is 13 residues. Germline V gene lookup returns CDR1 ENHRY and CDR2 SYGVKD. V was pared by 5 bases and J by 1 base, with 8 bases between. In its sample, this clone was seen once. The antigen is undetermined.

The rearrangement joins TRBV10-3 to TRBJ1-1, with D tentatively TRBD1 (5 bases). The specimen was CD4+ T cells sorted from blood, collected at approximately week 51, from a patient treated with tofacitinib. The TCR sequence derives from a human donor with alopecia areata. The CDR3: CAISPTGNTEAFF. For the CDR3, the DNA is TGTGCCATCAGTCCTACAGGGAACACTGAAGCTTTCTTT.